This T cell receptor (beta chain) is drawn from a study of cytomegalovirus exposure and HLA in healthy donors. Germline lookup yields CDR1 SGHTA and CDR2 FQGTGA. V shed 4 bases and J 7 bases; nucleotides not matched to a gene: 7. The length of the CDR3 is 15 residues. Broader study findings: The majority of CMV-associated TCR beta chains were reported as apparently HLA-restricted in a later analysis.

Concerning this clone: Antigen specificity is unknown.

PCR amplification relied on 60 Vbeta primers (plus 13 Jbeta primers). Measured with immunoSEQ multiplex PCR; TCRdb has only the in-frame clones, and not every one. The sample lists about 180,000 clones, 82% occurring once. Source material: PBMCs. V usage is TRBV7-3 and J usage is TRBJ2-7, with 13 bases aligning to TRBD2. The receptor's source is a middle-aged man in good health and CMV-seronegative. CDR3 DNA sequence: TGTGCCAGCAGCTACACTAGCGGGAGGGCCATGGAGCAGTACTTC. Encoded protein: CASSYTSGRAMEQYF.